Following are 29 T cell receptor beta chains from one sample sequenced in a study of blood T cell repertoires in COVID-19. Here immunoSEQ multiplex PCR was the method, and the copy in TCRdb shows in-frame clones only, minus some. The data show 40,000 to 55,000 clones, 86% seen once. Sequenced: peripheral blood. The source is a human donor in a cohort sampled during active COVID-19.

This clone was seen only once. This chain connects TRBV7-2 to TRBJ2-5; TRBD2 is a possible D gene (5 bases). Trimming pared 5 bases from V and 6 bases from J, leaving 10 bases between. Germline V gene sequence: CDR1 SGHTA, CDR2 FQGNSA. This CDR3 has 12 residues. CDR3 DNA: TGTGCCAGCAGCCTTGCTAGCCAGACCCAGTACTTC. Its protein product is CASSLASQTQYF.

This clone appeared a few times. The chain employs TRBV19 and TRBJ1-2, with no clear D. Germline values: CDR1 LNHDA, CDR2 SQIVND (reference sequence). This CDR3 contains 14 residues. The V and J ends lost 7 bases and 2 bases respectively, with 14 bases between them. The CDR3 here is CASIGGFPNYGYTF. The CDR3 nucleotides are TGTGCCAGTATAGGAGGTTTTCCGAACTATGGCTACACCTTC.

V gene TRBV10-3 combines with J gene TRBJ2-3; 8 positions agree with TRBD2. The CDR3 covers 15 residues. From germline, CDR1 is ENHRY and CDR2 SYGVKD. Trimming removed 0 bases from V and 5 bases from J; junction bases left unmatched: 4. The CDR3 DNA sequence: TGTGCCATCAGTGAGTCAGCGGGGGTCCGAGATACGCAGTATTTT. It specifies CAISESAGVRDTQYF.

The CDR3 coding sequence is TGTGCCTGGAGTCGCCAGGGGGCTAGGGAGACCCAGTACTTC. It yields the protein CAWSRQGARETQYF. The genes are TRBV30 and TRBJ2-5; TRBD1 aligns across 8 bases. CDR3 length: 14 residues. Germline CDR1 GTSNPN, CDR2 SVGIG (reference sequence). Germline trimming cut 2 bases from V and 5 bases from J; bases unmatched to any gene: 7. The full variable domain, its missing parts supplied by reference TRBV30 and TRBJ2-5, is SQTIHQWPATLVQPVGSPLSLECTVEGTSNPNLYWYRQAAGRGLQLLFYSVGIGQISSEVPQNLSASRPQDRQFILSSKKLLLSDSGFYLCAWSRQGARETQYFGPGTRLLVL.

The J gene is TRBJ2-1, the V gene TRBV6-1; D possibly corresponds to TRBD2 (5 bases). V lost 3 bases and J lost 1, with 19 bases in between. The CDR3 contains 18 residues. Germline-derived CDR1 and CDR2 are MNHNS and SASEGT. CDR3 in amino acids: CASSDFLGGAASYNEQFF. For the CDR3, the DNA is TGTGCCAGCAGTGATTTCCTTGGAGGCGCGGCGTCCTACAATGAGCAGTTCTTC.

The DNA for the CDR3 is TGCAGCGGCCAAGGGGGAAGTCTCTACAATGAGCAGTTCTTC. It is translated as CSGQGGSLYNEQFF. J is TRBJ2-1 and V is TRBV29-1, with D perhaps TRBD1 (6 bases). The CDR3 sequence is 14 residues long. Germline V gene lookup returns CDR1 SQVTM and CDR2 ANQGSEA. Deletions cut 7 bases from V and 3 bases from J, with 16 bases between.

The genes are TRBV19 and TRBJ2-3; possible D gene TRBD1, 5 bases. Deletions cut 3 bases from V and 2 bases from J, with 12 bases between. The CDR3 is made up of 15 amino acids. Germline CDR1 LNHDA, CDR2 SQIVND (reference sequence). The CDR3 DNA follows: TGTGCCAGTAGTATCCGCCAGGGCTCCACAGATACGCAGTATTTT. Its translation is CASSIRQGSTDTQYF.

This clone was found a few times. V and J are TRBV6-6 and TRBJ1-1; TRBD1 might be the D (6 bases). CDR3 length: 13 amino acids. The ends were cut back, 5 bases at V and 3 bases at J, with 10 bases in the middle. Germline V lookup: CDR1 MNHNY, CDR2 SVGAGI (reference sequence). The DNA for the CDR3 is TGTGCCAGCAGTCTACAGGGTGACACTGAAGCTTTCTTT. Translation gives CASSLQGDTEAFF.

This chain uses TRBV19 with TRBJ1-2; a weak D match, TRBD1 (6 bases). CDR1 and CDR2 from the germline V gene are LNHDA and SQIVND (reference sequence). V lost 8 bases, J lost 4 bases, and 20 bases lay in between. This CDR3 has 15 amino acids. The CDR3 DNA follows: TGTGCCAGTTCCCCTGCGGGGGGCGCTGGCTATGGCTACACCTTC. Translation gives CASSPAGGAGYGYTF.

The chain couples TRBV7-2 to TRBJ1-5; D remains unclear. V lost 8 bases to trimming and J lost 1 base, with 12 bases between them. The CDR3 runs 14 residues. Per the germline V gene, CDR1 is SGHTA and CDR2 is FQGNSA. This CDR3 is CASSFGLSNQPQHF. The CDR3 DNA reads TGTGCCAGCTCGTTCGGACTGAGCAATCAGCCCCAGCATTTT.

This chain joins TRBV25-1 and TRBJ1-2; no clear D gene. This CDR3 is built from 12 residues. Trimming cost V 6 bases and J 2 bases, with 7 bases left between them. CDR1 is MGHDK, CDR2 SYGVNS, per germline. The chain's CDR3 is CASSRGNYGYTF. The CDR3 coding sequence is TGTGCCAGCAGCCGGGGAAACTATGGCTACACCTTC.

This chain joins TRBV13 and TRBJ1-1; possible D gene TRBD1, 5 bases. V lost 5 bases, J lost 5 bases, and 12 bases lay in between. Germline assignment: CDR1 PRHDT and CDR2 FYEKMQ (reference sequence). CDR3 length equals 13 residues. Here the CDR3 reads CASSRSGRTEAFF. The DNA for the CDR3 is TGTGCCAGCAGCCGGTCAGGGCGGACTGAAGCTTTCTTT.

CDR3 amino acids: CASSQDWGRSEKLFF. CDR3 DNA: TGTGCCAGCAGCCAAGATTGGGGGCGATCTGAAAAACTGTTTTTT. The genes are TRBV3-1 (or the pseudogene TRBV3-2) and TRBJ1-4; TRBD1 is a possible D gene (6 bases). Germline assignment: CDR1 LGHDT and CDR2 YNNKEL (reference sequence). The CDR3 consists of 15 residues. Trimming left V 0 bases short and J 7 bases short, with 12 bases between.

V and J are TRBV7-2 and TRBJ2-7; TRBD2 aligns across 8 bases. Trimming at V came to 2 bases and at J to 0 bases, leaving 3 bases not matched to a gene. The germline V gene encodes CDR1 SGHTA and CDR2 FQGNSA. CDR3 length: 15 residues. CDR3 residues: CASSLRRGASYEQYF. CDR3 nucleotide sequence: TGTGCCAGCAGCTTACGGCGGGGGGCCTCCTACGAGCAGTACTTC.

The rearrangement uses TRBV5-1 and TRBJ2-3; tentative D call: TRBD1 (6 bases). This CDR3 is built from 15 residues. Trimming pared 0 bases from V and 1 base from J, leaving 9 bases between. The germline V gene has CDR1 SGHRS and CDR2 YFSETQ. The CDR3 DNA sequence: TGCGCCAGCAGCTTGGTACAGGGACGCACAGATACGCAGTATTTT. Translation gives CASSLVQGRTDTQYF.

This chain connects TRBV7-9 to TRBJ1-1, with D hard to call. V was clipped by 1 base and J by 1 base, with 4 bases between them. Germline loops: CDR1 SEHNR, CDR2 FQNEAQ (reference sequence). The CDR3 is 13 amino acids. CDR3 in DNA: TGTGCCAGCAGCTTAGACAAGAACACTGAAGCTTTCTTT. It encodes CASSLDKNTEAFF.

This chain uses TRBV7-2 with TRBJ1-3, with 8 bases matching TRBD1. With 0 bases clipped from V and 0 bases from J, the junction kept 4 bases outside the gene matches. The CDR3 is 17 residues long. CDR1 and CDR2 from the germline V gene are SGHTA and FQGNSA. CDR3 nucleotides: TGTGCCAGCAGCTTAGCCAGGACAGGGAGCTCTGGAAACACCATATATTTT. It yields the protein CASSLARTGSSGNTIYF.

V gene TRBV7-9 combines with J gene TRBJ2-7; possible D gene TRBD2, 5 bases. Germline V CDR1 and CDR2: SEHNR, FQNEAQ (reference sequence). CDR3 length: 15 residues. V was shortened by 2 bases and J by 2 bases, with 13 bases between the two germline ends. The CDR3 DNA follows: TGTGCCAGCAGCTTATGGGCGGGCAGGACCTACGAGCAGTACTTC. Translated: CASSLWAGRTYEQYF.

The chain recombines TRBV19 with TRBJ1-1; D is unclear. Trimming cost V 6 bases and J 7 bases, with 12 bases left between them. There are 12 residues in the CDR3. CDR1 is LNHDA, CDR2 SQIVND, per germline (reference sequence). As DNA, the CDR3 is TGTGCCAGTAGCGGGTTGTACGGTGAAGCTTTCTTT. Encoded protein: CASSGLYGEAFF.

The chain recombines TRBV19 with TRBJ1-2; 11 bases line up with TRBD1. The CDR3 has 14 residues. V was pared by 6 bases and J by 4 bases, with 4 bases of the junction left unmatched. Looked up from germline, CDR1 is LNHDA and CDR2 is SQIVND (reference sequence). This CDR3 reads CASRTGTGGYGYTF. Here the CDR3 DNA reads TGTGCCAGTAGAACCGGGACAGGGGGCTATGGCTACACCTTC. Complete variable domain (other parts from reference TRBV19 and TRBJ1-2): DGGITQSPKYLFRKEGQNVTLSCEQNLNHDAMYWYRQDPGQGLRLIYYSQIVNDFQKGDIAEGYSVSREKKESFPLTVTSAQKNPTAFYLCASRTGTGGYGYTFGSGTRLTVV.

CDR3 loop: CASSQGGSQWPNEKLFF. The CDR3 coding sequence is TGTGCCAGCAGCCAAGGCGGGTCTCAGTGGCCCAATGAAAAACTGTTTTTT. The rearrangement joins TRBV4-2 to TRBJ1-4; D is unclear. This CDR3 region has 17 residues. Germline CDR1 LGHNA, CDR2 YNFKEQ. Trimming left V 1 base short and J 5 bases short, with 17 bases between.

The V gene is TRBV27, the J gene TRBJ1-4; D gene unclear. CDR1 and CDR2 (germline): MNHEY, SMNVEV (reference sequence). This CDR3 region has 12 residues. CDR3 DNA sequence: TGTGCAAGCTCGGGGTATAATGAAAAACTGTTTTTT. Translating gives CASSGYNEKLFF.

The rearrangement uses TRBV9 and TRBJ1-2; D uncertain. The CDR3 spans 15 residues. CDR1 is SGDLS, CDR2 YYNGEE, per germline. V gave up 4 bases and J gave up 3 bases, with 16 bases separating them. The DNA for the CDR3 is TGTGCCAGCAGCCCAGGTGGGCGGGGTGACTATGGCTACACCTTC. Translating it yields CASSPGGRGDYGYTF.

The CDR3 DNA reads TGTGCCACCAGTGATTCGACACGCAGGGGGGCTAGTCGGGAGCAGTTCTTC. Translation gives CATSDSTRRGASREQFF. This chain joins TRBV24-1 and TRBJ2-1; tentatively, D is TRBD1 (7 bases). Per germline, CDR1 KGHDR and CDR2 SFDVKD. The V and J ends lost 2 bases and 10 bases respectively, with 23 bases between them. The CDR3 covers 17 residues.

The rearrangement joins TRBV7-9 to TRBJ1-3; a possible D gene is TRBD1 (5 bases). The CDR3 runs to 15 residues. V dropped 4 bases and J dropped 4 bases, with 14 bases sitting between them. Germline V lookup: CDR1 SEHNR, CDR2 FQNEAQ (reference sequence). The CDR3 nucleotides are TGTGCCAGCAGCTCCCTCAGGGTGCTGGGAAACACCATATATTTT. Protein product: CASSSLRVLGNTIYF.

This clone has more than one count but fewer than ten. J is TRBJ1-1 and V is TRBV28; maybe TRBD1 (5 bases). This CDR3 comprises 16 residues. The V gene's germline CDR1 is MDHEN and CDR2 SYDVKM. V lost 2 bases to trimming and J lost 0 bases, with 13 bases between them. The DNA for the CDR3 is TGTGCCAGCAGTTTAGGGGGGAAGGGCATGAACACTGAAGCTTTCTTT. As protein: CASSLGGKGMNTEAFF.

J is TRBJ1-2 and V is TRBV5-1; 8 bases line up with TRBD1. Germline V gene lookup returns CDR1 SGHRS and CDR2 YFSETQ. The CDR3 covers 13 residues. V dropped 2 bases and J dropped 8; count of bases not matched to a gene: 5. The CDR3 reads CASSFRDRGGYTF. The CDR3 bases are TGCGCCAGCAGCTTTCGCGACAGGGGCGGCTACACCTTC.

Only one count was recorded for this clone. This chain connects TRBV11-2 to TRBJ2-1; D is perhaps TRBD2 (5 bases). The CDR3 runs to 15 residues. Germline V gene sequence: CDR1 SGHAT, CDR2 FQNNGV. Trimming removed 3 bases from V and 0 bases from J, with 9 bases in between. The CDR3 region is CASSLNAGSYNEQFF. CDR3 DNA sequence: TGTGCCAGCAGCTTGAACGCGGGCTCCTACAATGAGCAGTTCTTC.

The rearrangement uses TRBV2 and TRBJ2-2; the match to TRBD1 covers 9 bases. This CDR3 contains 15 residues. V trimming: 3 bases; J trimming: 7 bases; junction bases outside the gene matches: 6. Germline V lookup: CDR1 SNHLY, CDR2 FYNNEI. CDR3 coding DNA: TGTGCCAGCAGTGAGGACAGGGGAGGAATCGGGGAGCTGTTTTTT. Amino acid sequence: CASSEDRGGIGELFF.